These 8 T cell receptor beta chains were all obtained from the same sample, sequenced in a study of OX40 agonist ivuxolimab in advanced cancers. Library preparation used the immunoSEQ multiplex PCR assay. Held by TCRdb, this immuneACCESS table contains in-frame sequences only and omits some clones. Under half of the omission traces to an unresolved V gene where checked; the cause of the rest is unknown. The sample table holds tens of thousands of clones, of which roughly 85% were seen once. The ten top clones hold approximately 3.2% of the sample. The sample consisted of CD4+ or CD8+ T cells sorted from blood, taken in a trial of the OX40 agonist ivuxolimab. Every receptor here comes from an adult with an advanced solid tumor such as melanoma, head and neck, liver or kidney cancer.

The chain combines TRBV2 with TRBJ2-3, with 16 bases fitting TRBD2. Trimming cost V 1 base and J 2 bases; bases outside gene matches: 6. Germline CDR1 and CDR2: SNHLY and FYNNEI. CDR3 length: 19 residues. The CDR3 region has the DNA TGTGCCAGCAGTGAAGGAGGGACTAGCGGGAGGGCCCACACAGATACGCAGTATTTT. Its translation is CASSEGGTSGRAHTDTQYF.

This chain connects TRBV14 to TRBJ2-1; D gene uncertain. With 0 bases removed from V and 10 bases from J, the gap between germline ends came to 13 bases. Per germline, CDR1 SGHDN and CDR2 FVKESK. The CDR3 sequence is 14 residues long. The CDR3 region is CASSQEGTGREQFF. The DNA for the CDR3 is TGTGCCAGCAGCCAAGAGGGTACGGGCCGCGAGCAGTTCTTC.

V is TRBV6-1 and J is TRBJ2-7; a weak D match, TRBD1 (5 bases). Germline-derived CDR1 and CDR2 are MNHNS and SASEGT. With 2 bases removed from V and 0 bases from J, the gap between germline ends came to 11 bases. This CDR3 has 15 residues. The CDR3 coding sequence is TGTGCCAGCAGTGAACGGGCAGGGCCCTCCTACGAGCAGTACTTC. As protein: CASSERAGPSYEQYF.

This clone was counted only a few times. V is TRBV21-1 and J is TRBJ1-2; the D call in the table, TRBD1, was not verified against the DNA. TRBV21-1 is described as a pseudogene. The CDR3 is made up of 15 amino acids. The CDR3 DNA reads as TGTGCCAGCAGCACCACAGGGGTGAGTAACTATGGCTACACCTTC. Translation gives CASSTTGVSNYGYTF.

The CDR3 region is CASSLAYLGTSTYNEQFF. The CDR3 nucleotides read TGTGCCAGCAGCTTGGCCTATTTGGGGACTAGTACCTACAATGAGCAGTTCTTC. The genes are TRBV5-6 and TRBJ2-1; TRBD2 aligns across 8 bases. Per germline, CDR1 SGHDT and CDR2 YYEEEE. After removal of 0 bases from V and 2 bases from J, the junction contained 10 bases not matched to a gene. The CDR3 has 18 amino acids. The full variable domain, completed using reference TRBV5-6 and TRBJ2-1, is DAGVTQSPTHLIKTRGQQVTLRCSPKSGHDTVSWYQQALGQGPQFIFQYYEEEERQRGNFPDRFSGHQFPNYSSELNVNALLLGDSALYLCASSLAYLGTSTYNEQFFGPGTRLTVL.

This rearrangement joins TRBV6-4 to TRBJ1-6, with D perhaps TRBD1 (5 bases). This CDR3 comprises 14 residues. V gave up 3 bases and J gave up 4 bases, with 7 bases separating them. CDR1 is MRHNA and CDR2 is SNTAGT in the germline V gene. Here the CDR3 DNA reads TGTGCCAGCAGTGAAGACAGATATAATTCACCCCTCCACTTT. Protein: CASSEDRYNSPLHF.

The V gene is TRBV25-1, the J gene TRBJ1-1; the match to TRBD1 covers 8 bases. Trimming removed 4 bases from V and 12 bases from J; junction bases left unmatched: 10. The CDR3 has 13 residues. CDR1 MGHDK and CDR2 SYGVNS come from the germline V gene. The CDR3 DNA follows: TGTGCCAGCAGTGCGACAGGGGTAATGGCGCCTTTCTTT. Translating it yields CASSATGVMAPFF. Combining the CDR3 with reference TRBV25-1 and TRBJ1-1 gives the whole variable domain EADIYQTPRYLVIGTGKKITLECSQTMGHDKMYWYQQDPGMELHLIHYSYGVNSTEKGDLSSESTVSRIRTEHFPLTLESARPSHTSQYLCASSATGVMAPFFGQGTRLTVV.

The V and J genes are TRBV4-1 and TRBJ2-7, with 7 positions matching TRBD2. J was trimmed by 7 bases and V by 4 bases; bases with no gene match: 13. CDR1 is MGHRA, CDR2 YSYEKL, per germline. This CDR3 is 15 amino acids long. DNA of the CDR3: TGCGCCAGCAGCCTGGAAATGGCGGGAGCAGGGGAGCAGTACTTC. Amino acids: CASSLEMAGAGEQYF.